Presented here are 24 T cell receptor beta chains from one specimen sequenced in a study of a mutant IDH1 vaccine in newly diagnosed glioma. The assay was immunoSEQ multiplex PCR, and TCRdb's table has in-frame clones only and misses some. The sample has 30,000 to 40,000 clones; roughly four fifths are singletons. The time point was: week 35, safety follow-up. All doses held 300 ug of mutant IDH1 20-mer peptide, with topical imiquimod. Their cognate antigens are unknown. The sample here was PBMCs, taken from a glioma patient whose treatment included an IDH1 peptide vaccine. The origin of the receptors is a woman aged 18 to 35 with glioma.

The V call is TRBV19, the J call TRBJ1-2, with TRBD1 matching over 7 bases. This CDR3 contains 13 residues. Looked up from germline, CDR1 is LNHDA and CDR2 is SQIVND (reference sequence). V was pared by 6 bases and J by 4 bases, with 5 bases of the junction left unmatched. The CDR3 nucleotides are TGTGCCAGTAGGACAGGGAAAAGCTATGGCTACACCTTC. Its translation is CASRTGKSYGYTF.

V usage is TRBV30 and J usage is TRBJ1-6, with 9 bases identical to TRBD1. From germline, CDR1 is GTSNPN and CDR2 SVGIG (reference sequence). This CDR3 spans 13 amino acids. Trimming cost V 6 bases and J 7 bases; bases outside gene matches: 4. DNA for the CDR3: TGTGCCTGTTCCGGGACAGGGAATTCACCCCTCCACTTT. It translates to CACSGTGNSPLHF.

A remark on this clone: One junction end does not reproduce the germline sequence, and a read error may be involved. Written as DNA, the CDR3 is TGTGCCAGCAGCATAGCTAGCGGGCGCCTTGTGGCGGGGAAGACCCAGTACTTC. Translation: CASSIASGRLVAGKTQYF. V usage is TRBV7-9 and J usage is TRBJ2-5, with 8 bases that match TRBD2. Germline values: CDR1 SEHNR, CDR2 FQNEAQ (reference sequence). This CDR3 region has 18 residues.

This clone was seen a single time. V gene TRBV4-2 combines with J gene TRBJ2-1; D gene unclear. The ends were cut back, 4 bases at V and 10 bases at J, with 14 bases in the middle. CDR3 size: 13 residues. CDR1 is LGHNA, CDR2 YNFKEQ, per germline. The CDR3 reads CASSPTFPWEQFF. The CDR3 coding sequence is TGTGCCAGCAGCCCTACTTTCCCCTGGGAGCAGTTCTTC.

The gene calls are TRBV6-5 and TRBJ2-7, with D possibly matching TRBD2 (7 bases). V was cut by 11 bases and J by 5 bases, with 16 bases left in between. This CDR3 has 12 amino acids. The germline CDR1 and CDR2 sequences are MNHEY and SVGAGI. The CDR3 sequence: CAAMGGGNEQYF. Written as DNA, the CDR3 is TGTGCCGCCATGGGAGGGGGGAACGAGCAGTACTTC.

The CDR3 protein is CASSLSWAQPQHF. The DNA for the CDR3 is TGTGCCAGCAGTTTATCGTGGGCTCAGCCCCAGCATTTT. This chain connects TRBV27 to TRBJ1-5; D gene ambiguous. V dropped 0 bases and J dropped 6 bases, with 6 bases sitting between them. CDR1 is MNHEY and CDR2 is SMNVEV in the germline V gene (reference sequence). This CDR3 spans 13 amino acids.

V and J are TRBV19 and TRBJ2-7; D unresolved. In germline, CDR1 is LNHDA, CDR2 SQIVND (reference sequence). V was shortened by 5 bases and J by 2 bases, with 10 bases between the two germline ends. The CDR3 is 13 amino acids. Here the CDR3 DNA reads TGTGCCAGTAGTGAGACACCAGCCTACGAGCAGTACTTC. Amino acids: CASSETPAYEQYF.

The rearrangement uses TRBV15 and TRBJ1-1; TRBD1 is a possible D gene (5 bases). Trimming removed 0 bases from V and 5 bases from J, with 13 bases in between. The germline CDR1 and CDR2 sequences are LNHNV and YYDKDF (reference sequence). There are 15 residues in the CDR3. The CDR3 sequence: CATSRDIGTKTEAFF. The CDR3 region has the DNA TGTGCCACCAGCAGAGACATCGGGACGAAGACTGAAGCTTTCTTT.

The V and J genes are TRBV14 and TRBJ2-3; the D gene is possibly TRBD1 (5 bases). The germline V gene encodes CDR1 SGHDN and CDR2 FVKESK. Trimming left V 2 bases short and J 2 bases short, with 14 bases between. The CDR3 totals 16 residues. CDR3 amino acids: CASSQKVDSYTDTQYF. CDR3 coding DNA: TGTGCCAGCAGCCAAAAGGTCGACAGTTACACAGATACGCAGTATTTT. Full variable domain (rest looked up from reference TRBV14 and TRBJ2-3): EAGVTQFPSHSVIEKGQTVTLRCDPISGHDNLYWYRRVMGKEIKFLLHFVKESKQDESGMPNNRFLAERTGGTYSTLKVQPAELEDSGVYFCASSQKVDSYTDTQYFGPGTRLTVL.

Only one count was recorded for this clone. The chain joins TRBV6-5 to TRBJ2-2; no clear D gene. From germline, CDR1 is MNHEY and CDR2 SVGAGI. The length of the CDR3 is 15 residues. Between the trimmed V and J ends, which lost 2 bases and 5 bases, there was a span of 12 bases. CDR3 region: CASSYGFWGTGELFF. In nucleotides, the CDR3 is TGTGCCAGCAGTTACGGATTTTGGGGTACCGGGGAGCTGTTTTTT.

The chain has TRBV6-5 and TRBJ1-2; D uncertain. The germline gives CDR1 MNHEY, CDR2 SVGAGI. V lost 0 bases, J lost 7 bases, and 18 bases lay in between. The CDR3 is 16 amino acids. The CDR3 reads CASSYSPGLNRLGYTF. CDR3 in DNA: TGTGCCAGCAGTTACTCCCCCGGGTTAAATCGCCTTGGCTACACCTTC.

J is TRBJ2-1 and V is TRBV7-2; 7 positions agree with TRBD1. This CDR3 has 13 amino acids. V lost 5 bases, J lost 6 bases, and 4 bases stayed unmatched. Germline V lookup: CDR1 SGHTA, CDR2 FQGNSA. The CDR3 bases are TGTGCCAGCAGCCCGACAGGGCTCAATGAGCAGTTCTTC. Translation: CASSPTGLNEQFF.

This sequence joins TRBV5-1 and TRBJ2-6; D is uncertain. Germline CDR1 SGHRS, CDR2 YFSETQ. The V end lost 2 bases, the J end lost 4 bases, and 13 bases lay between the germline ends. The CDR3 is 16 amino acids. The CDR3 protein is CASSFSGFPGANVLTF. The DNA for the CDR3 is TGCGCCAGCAGCTTTTCGGGTTTCCCCGGGGCCAACGTCCTGACTTTC.

The chain carries TRBV7-2 and TRBJ1-1; no definite D call. Trimming took 3 bases from V and 2 from J, leaving 7 bases between them. CDR1 is SGHTA, CDR2 FQGNSA, per germline. The CDR3 has 13 amino acids. This CDR3 reads CASSFWGNTEAFF. DNA of the CDR3: TGTGCCAGCAGCTTTTGGGGTAACACTGAAGCTTTCTTT. Together with reference TRBV7-2 and TRBJ1-1, the CDR3 gives the full variable domain: GAGVSQSPSNKVTEKGKDVELRCDPISGHTALYWYRQSLGQGLEFLIYFQGNSAPDKSGLPSDRFSAERTGGSVSTLTIQRTQQEDSAVYLCASSFWGNTEAFFGQGTRLTVV.

The CDR3 protein is CASSFLAASYNEQFF. The CDR3 nucleotides read TGCGCCAGCAGCTTTCTAGCGGCCTCCTACAATGAGCAGTTCTTC. The chain recombines TRBV5-1 with TRBJ2-1; 7 nucleotides agree with TRBD2. Germline CDR1 reads SGHRS; CDR2 reads YFSETQ. CDR3 length: 15 residues. V lost 2 bases and J lost 0; bases outside the gene matches: 2. The full variable domain, rest sourced from reference TRBV5-1 and TRBJ2-1, is KAGVTQTPRYLIKTRGQQVTLSCSPISGHRSVSWYQQTPGQGLQFLFEYFSETQRNKGNFPGRFSGRQFSNSRSEMNVSTLELGDSALYLCASSFLAASYNEQFFGPGTRLTVL.

This CDR3 reads CASSETQFYEQYF. The DNA of the CDR3 is TGTGCCAGCAGTGAAACGCAGTTCTACGAGCAGTACTTC. The rearrangement links TRBV6-1 to TRBJ2-7; D gene uncertain. Germline CDR1 reads MNHNS; CDR2 reads SASEGT. The CDR3 totals 13 residues. V lost 2 bases and J lost 3, with 8 bases in between.

V and J are TRBV2 and TRBJ2-7, with D maybe TRBD2 (5 bases). This CDR3 has 14 amino acids. Germline V gene sequence: CDR1 SNHLY, CDR2 FYNNEI. Trimming took 4 bases from V and 3 from J, leaving 13 bases between them. This chain's CDR3 is CASSGTAGYYEQYF. The CDR3 region has the DNA TGTGCCAGCAGTGGGACGGCGGGTTACTACGAGCAGTACTTC.

The chain employs TRBV27 and TRBJ2-7; TRBD1 aligns across 7 bases. Germline lookup yields CDR1 MNHEY and CDR2 SMNVEV (reference sequence). CDR3 length: 14 residues. The V gene end was trimmed by 3 bases and the J gene end by 2 bases; junction bases not matched to a gene: 4. The CDR3 reads CASSLGTVTYEQYF. CDR3 DNA sequence: TGTGCCAGCAGTTTGGGGACAGTCACCTACGAGCAGTACTTC.

V and J are TRBV5-4 and TRBJ2-3; the D is unclear. The CDR3 has 14 residues. V lost 2 bases and J 2 bases, leaving 9 bases between the germline ends. CDR1 and CDR2 (germline): SGHNT, YYREEE (reference sequence). Here the CDR3 reads CASSFGALTDTQYF. For the CDR3, the DNA is TGTGCCAGCAGCTTTGGAGCGCTCACAGATACGCAGTATTTT.

V is TRBV7-9 and J is TRBJ1-6; 9 bases align to TRBD1. CDR3 length: 16 residues. Germline V lookup: CDR1 SEHNR, CDR2 FQNEAQ (reference sequence). The V and J ends lost 4 bases and 14 bases, in that order; junction bases with no gene match: 15. The CDR3 coding sequence is TGTGCCAGCAGCTCTACAGGGGGCGGGGATATGAGGACCCTCCACTTT. Translated, it gives CASSSTGGGDMRTLHF.

This clone was seen more than once but under ten times. The CDR3, as DNA: TGCGCCAGCAGCCCAGCGGGGAGGTCGAGCACAGATACGCAGTATTTT. It translates to CASSPAGRSSTDTQYF. V is TRBV4-1 and J is TRBJ2-3, with TRBD2 matching 7 bases. Trimming took 4 bases from V and 0 from J; bases not matched to a gene: 7. The CDR3 extends over 16 amino acids. Germline assignment: CDR1 MGHRA and CDR2 YSYEKL.

The CDR3 region has the DNA TGTGCCAGCAGCTCCACGGGACTCAGCTCCTACAATGAGCAGTTCTTC. It codes for CASSSTGLSSYNEQFF. The chain is built from TRBV7-2 and TRBJ2-1; D is perhaps TRBD2 (6 bases). The CDR3 covers 16 residues. Trimming removed 4 bases at V and 0 bases at J, with 13 bases between. CDR1 is SGHTA, CDR2 FQGNSA, per germline.

This chain joins TRBV29-1 and TRBJ2-1; 10 nucleotides agree with TRBD1. J lost 4 bases, V lost 3 bases, and 3 bases had no gene match. Germline V lookup: CDR1 SQVTM, CDR2 ANQGSEA. The CDR3 is 14 amino acids. CDR3 nucleotide sequence: TGCAGCGTTGAGGACAGGGGGGAATACAATGAGCAGTTCTTC. The encoded protein is CSVEDRGEYNEQFF.

The chain carries TRBV6-4 and TRBJ1-3; D not resolved. Germline assignment: CDR1 MRHNA and CDR2 SNTAGT. CDR3 length: 13 amino acids. Trimming shortened V by 4 bases and J by 0 bases, and 4 bases separated the two germline ends. The CDR3 DNA reads TGTGCCAGCAGTGGGGACTCTGGAAACACCATATATTTT. Encoded protein: CASSGDSGNTIYF.